This T cell receptor beta chain originates from a study of blood T cell repertoires in COVID-19. Across the study: Samples representing acute and convalescent COVID-19 were sourced from the United States, Italy and Spain.

The CDR3 has 16 amino acids. Trimming removed 3 bases from V and 0 bases from J, with 14 bases in between. The germline V gene encodes CDR1 MNHEY and CDR2 SMNVEV (reference sequence). Authors' analysis steps: By means of reference gene primer amplification, nucleated cell counts were estimated. TCRdb keeps only in-frame clones here, not all; method: immunoSEQ multiplex PCR. V and J calls and clone size are copied from that table; D and trimming were computed from the DNA. This sample has about 49,000 clones; approximately 70% occur once, and the top ten carry approximately 9%. The sequence derives from a woman between 65 and 79 years old with acute or convalescent COVID-19. The sample taken for sequencing was peripheral blood. The chain combines TRBV27 with TRBJ1-1, with D perhaps TRBD1 (6 bases). The CDR3 DNA is TGTGCCAGCAGTTTTGCAGGGGCGGGTTTGAACACTGAAGCTTTCTTT. Amino acid sequence: CASSFAGAGLNTEAFF.